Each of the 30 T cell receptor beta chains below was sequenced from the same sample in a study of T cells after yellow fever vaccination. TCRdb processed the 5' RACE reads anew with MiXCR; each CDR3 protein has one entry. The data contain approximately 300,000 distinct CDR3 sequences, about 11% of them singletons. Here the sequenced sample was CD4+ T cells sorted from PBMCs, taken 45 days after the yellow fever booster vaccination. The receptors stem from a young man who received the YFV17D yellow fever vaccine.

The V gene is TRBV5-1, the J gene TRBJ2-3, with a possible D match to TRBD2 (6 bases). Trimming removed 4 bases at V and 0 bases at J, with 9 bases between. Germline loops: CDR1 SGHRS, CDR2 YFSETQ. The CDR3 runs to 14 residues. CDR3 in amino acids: CASSIGTSTDTQYF. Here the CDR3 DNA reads TGCGCCAGCAGCATAGGGACTAGCACAGATACGCAGTATTTT.

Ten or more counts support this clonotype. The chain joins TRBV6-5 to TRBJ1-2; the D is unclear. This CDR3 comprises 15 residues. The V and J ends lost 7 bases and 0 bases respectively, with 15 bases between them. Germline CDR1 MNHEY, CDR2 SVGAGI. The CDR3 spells CASKYSERANYGYTF. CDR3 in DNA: TGTGCCAGCAAATATTCGGAGAGGGCTAACTATGGCTACACCTTC.

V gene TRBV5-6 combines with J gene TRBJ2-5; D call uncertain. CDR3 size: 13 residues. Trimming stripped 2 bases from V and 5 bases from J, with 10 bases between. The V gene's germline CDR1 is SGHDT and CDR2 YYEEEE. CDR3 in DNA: TGTGCCAGCAGCTTTGGTGGGGTGGAGACCCAGTACTTC. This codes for CASSFGGVETQYF.

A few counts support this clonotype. CDR3 protein: CASRRSGSGVTEAFF. The CDR3 DNA is TGTGCCAGCAGAAGATCAGGCTCGGGGGTCACTGAAGCTTTCTTT. This chain uses TRBV6-2 or TRBV6-3 with TRBJ1-1; weak D call: TRBD1 (5 bases). V was trimmed by 6 bases and J by 4 bases, leaving 18 bases between them. This CDR3 region has 15 residues. CDR1 and CDR2 (germline): MNHEY, SVGEGT.

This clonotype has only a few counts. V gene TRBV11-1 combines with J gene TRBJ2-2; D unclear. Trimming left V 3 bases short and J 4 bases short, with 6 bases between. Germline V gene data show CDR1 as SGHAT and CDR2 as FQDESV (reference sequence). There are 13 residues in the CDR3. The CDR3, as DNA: TGTGCCAGCAGCTTTCTCCGCACCGGGGAGCTGTTTTTT. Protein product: CASSFLRTGELFF.

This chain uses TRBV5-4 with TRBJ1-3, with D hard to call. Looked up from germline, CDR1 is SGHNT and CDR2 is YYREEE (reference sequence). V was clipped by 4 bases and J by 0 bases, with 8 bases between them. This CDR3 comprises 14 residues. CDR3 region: CASSTASSGNTIYF. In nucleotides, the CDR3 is TGTGCCAGCAGCACGGCTAGCTCTGGAAACACCATATATTTT.

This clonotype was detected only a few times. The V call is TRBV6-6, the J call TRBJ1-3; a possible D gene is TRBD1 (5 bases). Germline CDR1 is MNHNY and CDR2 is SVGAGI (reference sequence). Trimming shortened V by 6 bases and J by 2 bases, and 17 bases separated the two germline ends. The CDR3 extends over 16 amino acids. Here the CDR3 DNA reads TGTGCCAGCAGGTCGGTAGGGGCCACTACTGGAAACACCATATATTTT. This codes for CASRSVGATTGNTIYF.

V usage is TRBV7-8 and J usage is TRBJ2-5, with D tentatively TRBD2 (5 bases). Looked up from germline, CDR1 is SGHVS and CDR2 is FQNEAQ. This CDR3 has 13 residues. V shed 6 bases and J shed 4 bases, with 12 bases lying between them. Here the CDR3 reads CASRRAARETQYF. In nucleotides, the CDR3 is TGTGCCAGCAGGAGGGCGGCCCGAGAGACCCAGTACTTC.

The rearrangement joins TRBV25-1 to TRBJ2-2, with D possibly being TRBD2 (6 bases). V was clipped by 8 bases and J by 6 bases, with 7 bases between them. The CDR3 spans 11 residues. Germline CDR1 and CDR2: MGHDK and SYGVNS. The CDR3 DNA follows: TGTGCCAGCCGACTAGCCGGGGAGCTGTTTTTT. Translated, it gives CASRLAGELFF.

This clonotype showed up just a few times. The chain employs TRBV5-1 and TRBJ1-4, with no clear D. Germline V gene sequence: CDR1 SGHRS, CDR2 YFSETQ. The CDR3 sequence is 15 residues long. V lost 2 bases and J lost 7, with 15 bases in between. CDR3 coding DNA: TGCGCCAGCAGCTTTGACGGCCCTAGTAGTGAAAAACTGTTTTTT. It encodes CASSFDGPSSEKLFF.

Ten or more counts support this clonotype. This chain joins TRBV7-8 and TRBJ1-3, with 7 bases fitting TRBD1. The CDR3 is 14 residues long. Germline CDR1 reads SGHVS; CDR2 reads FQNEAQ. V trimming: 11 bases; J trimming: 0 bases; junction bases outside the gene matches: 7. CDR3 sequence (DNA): TGTGCCTGGGGGCGGGACAGCTCTGGAAACACCATATATTTT. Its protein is CAWGRDSSGNTIYF.

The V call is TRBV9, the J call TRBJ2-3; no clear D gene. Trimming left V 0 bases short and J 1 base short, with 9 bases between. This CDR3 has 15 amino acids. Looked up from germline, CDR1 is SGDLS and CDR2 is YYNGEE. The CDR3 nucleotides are TGTGCCAGCAGCGTAGCGAATTCTCGCACAGATACGCAGTATTTT. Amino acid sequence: CASSVANSRTDTQYF.

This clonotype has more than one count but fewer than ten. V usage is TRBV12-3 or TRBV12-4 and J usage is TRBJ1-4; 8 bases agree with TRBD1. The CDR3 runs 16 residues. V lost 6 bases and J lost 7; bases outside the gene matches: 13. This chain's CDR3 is CASSFSETGEGEKLFF. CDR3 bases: TGTGCCAGCAGCTTCAGCGAGACAGGGGAGGGTGAAAAACTGTTTTTT.

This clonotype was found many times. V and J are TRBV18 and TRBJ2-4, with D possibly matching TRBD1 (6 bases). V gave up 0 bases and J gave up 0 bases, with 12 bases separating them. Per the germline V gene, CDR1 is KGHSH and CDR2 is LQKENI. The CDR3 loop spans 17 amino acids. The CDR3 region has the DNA TGTGCCAGCTCACCACCGGGACATTCGATAGCCAAAAACATTCAGTACTTC. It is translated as CASSPPGHSIAKNIQYF. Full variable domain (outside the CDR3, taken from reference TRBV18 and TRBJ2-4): NAGVMQNPRHLVRRRGQEARLRCSPMKGHSHVYWYRQLPEEGLKFMVYLQKENIIDESGMPKERFSAEFPKEGPSILRIQQVVRGDSAAYFCASSPPGHSIAKNIQYFGAGTRLSVL.

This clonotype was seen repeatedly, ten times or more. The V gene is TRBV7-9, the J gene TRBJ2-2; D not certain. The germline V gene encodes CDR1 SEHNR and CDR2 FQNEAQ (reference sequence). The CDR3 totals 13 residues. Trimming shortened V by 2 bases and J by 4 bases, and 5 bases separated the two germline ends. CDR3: CASSLSVTGELFF. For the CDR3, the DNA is TGTGCCAGCAGCTTATCAGTCACCGGGGAGCTGTTTTTT. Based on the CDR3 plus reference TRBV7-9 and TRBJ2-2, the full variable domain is DTGVSQNPRHKITKRGQNVTFRCDPISEHNRLYWYRQTLGQGPEFLTYFQNEAQLEKSRLLSDRFSAERPKGSFSTLEIQRTEQGDSAMYLCASSLSVTGELFFGEGSRLTVL.

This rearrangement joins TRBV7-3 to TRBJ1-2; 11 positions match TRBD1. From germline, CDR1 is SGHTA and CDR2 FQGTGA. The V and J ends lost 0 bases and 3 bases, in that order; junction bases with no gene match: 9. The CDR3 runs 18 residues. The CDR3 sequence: CASSLTPGGQGAHYGYTF. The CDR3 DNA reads TGTGCCAGCAGCTTAACCCCCGGCGGACAGGGGGCCCACTATGGCTACACCTTC.

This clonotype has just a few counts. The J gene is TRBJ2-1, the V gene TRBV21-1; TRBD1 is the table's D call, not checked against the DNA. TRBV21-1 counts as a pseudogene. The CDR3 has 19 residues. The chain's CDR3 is CARLHSGTGRTCSYNEQFF. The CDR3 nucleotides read TGTGCCAGACTCCATAGTGGGACAGGGCGGACGTGCTCCTACAATGAGCAGTTCTTC.

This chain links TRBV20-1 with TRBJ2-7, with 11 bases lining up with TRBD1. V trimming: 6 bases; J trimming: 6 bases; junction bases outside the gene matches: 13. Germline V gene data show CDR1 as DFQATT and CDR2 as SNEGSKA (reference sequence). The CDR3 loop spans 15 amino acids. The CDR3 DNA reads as TGCAGTGCACCTGGACAGGGGGCGAGTCTTCCCGAGCAGTACTTC. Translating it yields CSAPGQGASLPEQYF.

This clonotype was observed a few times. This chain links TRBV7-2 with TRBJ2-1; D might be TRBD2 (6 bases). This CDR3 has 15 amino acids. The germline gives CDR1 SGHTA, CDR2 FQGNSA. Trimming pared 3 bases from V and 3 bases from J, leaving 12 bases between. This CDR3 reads CASSFRRGLYNEQFF. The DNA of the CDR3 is TGTGCCAGCAGCTTTCGTCGGGGACTCTACAATGAGCAGTTCTTC.

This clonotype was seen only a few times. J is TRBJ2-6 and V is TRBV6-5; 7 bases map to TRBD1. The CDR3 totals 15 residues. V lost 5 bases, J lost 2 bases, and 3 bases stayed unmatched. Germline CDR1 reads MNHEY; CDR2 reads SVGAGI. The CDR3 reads CASSRQGAGANVLTF. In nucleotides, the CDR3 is TGTGCCAGCAGTCGACAGGGAGCTGGGGCCAACGTCCTGACTTTC.

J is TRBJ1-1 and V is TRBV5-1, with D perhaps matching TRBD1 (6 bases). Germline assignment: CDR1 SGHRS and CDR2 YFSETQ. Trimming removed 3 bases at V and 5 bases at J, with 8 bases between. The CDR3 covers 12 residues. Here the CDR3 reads CASSSGQTEAFF. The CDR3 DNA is TGCGCCAGCAGCTCTGGACAGACTGAAGCTTTCTTT. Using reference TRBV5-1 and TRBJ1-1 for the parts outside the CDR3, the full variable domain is KAGVTQTPRYLIKTRGQQVTLSCSPISGHRSVSWYQQTPGQGLQFLFEYFSETQRNKGNFPGRFSGRQFSNSRSEMNVSTLELGDSALYLCASSSGQTEAFFGQGTRLTVV.

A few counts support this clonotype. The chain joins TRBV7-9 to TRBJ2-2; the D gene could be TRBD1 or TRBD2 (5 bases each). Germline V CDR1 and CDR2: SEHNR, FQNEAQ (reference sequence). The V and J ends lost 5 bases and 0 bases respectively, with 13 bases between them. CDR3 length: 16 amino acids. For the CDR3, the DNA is TGTGCCAGCAGCGTTGGGGGAGCATCGAACACCGGGGAGCTGTTTTTT. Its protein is CASSVGGASNTGELFF.

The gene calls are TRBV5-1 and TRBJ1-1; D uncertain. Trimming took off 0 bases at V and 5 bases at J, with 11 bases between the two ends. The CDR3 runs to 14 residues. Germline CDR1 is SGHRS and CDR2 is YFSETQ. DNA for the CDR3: TGCGCCAGCAGCTTGGGGGCCACGGGAACTGAAGCTTTCTTT. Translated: CASSLGATGTEAFF.

This CDR3 reads CASTPSRGGYTF. The DNA of the CDR3 is TGTGCCAGCACCCCATCCCGGGGGGGCTACACCTTC. V usage is TRBV6-5 and J usage is TRBJ1-2; D perhaps matches TRBD1 (5 bases). Germline lookup yields CDR1 MNHEY and CDR2 SVGAGI. V lost 7 bases and J lost 8, with 14 bases in between. CDR3 length: 12 residues.

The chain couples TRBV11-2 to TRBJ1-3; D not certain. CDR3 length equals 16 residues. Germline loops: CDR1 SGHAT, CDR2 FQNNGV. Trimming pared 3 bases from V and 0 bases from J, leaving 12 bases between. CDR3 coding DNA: TGTGCCAGCAGCTTCCTTATGGTCCACTCTGGAAACACCATATATTTT. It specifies CASSFLMVHSGNTIYF.

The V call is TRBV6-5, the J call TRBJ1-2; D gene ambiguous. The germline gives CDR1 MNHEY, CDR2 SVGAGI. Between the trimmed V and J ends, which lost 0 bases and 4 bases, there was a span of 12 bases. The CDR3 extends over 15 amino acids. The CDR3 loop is CASSYSSGPPYGYTF. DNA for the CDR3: TGTGCCAGCAGTTACTCGAGTGGGCCACCCTATGGCTACACCTTC.

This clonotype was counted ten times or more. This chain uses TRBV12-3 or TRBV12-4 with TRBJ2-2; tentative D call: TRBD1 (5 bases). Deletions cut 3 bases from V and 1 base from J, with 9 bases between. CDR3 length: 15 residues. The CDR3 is CASSFGARNTGELFF. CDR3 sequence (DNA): TGTGCCAGCAGTTTTGGGGCCAGGAACACCGGGGAGCTGTTTTTT.

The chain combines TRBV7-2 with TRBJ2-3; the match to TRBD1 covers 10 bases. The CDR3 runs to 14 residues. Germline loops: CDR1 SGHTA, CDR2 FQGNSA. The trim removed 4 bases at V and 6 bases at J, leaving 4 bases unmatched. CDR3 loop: CASSSGQGDDTQYF. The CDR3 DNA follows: TGTGCCAGCAGCTCAGGACAGGGGGACGATACGCAGTATTTT.

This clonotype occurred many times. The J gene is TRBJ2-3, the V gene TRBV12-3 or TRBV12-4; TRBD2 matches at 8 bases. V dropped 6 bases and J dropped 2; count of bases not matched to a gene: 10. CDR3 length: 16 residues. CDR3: CASRRNPGGLTDTQYF. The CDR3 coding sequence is TGTGCCAGCAGACGCAATCCGGGGGGGCTCACAGATACGCAGTATTTT.

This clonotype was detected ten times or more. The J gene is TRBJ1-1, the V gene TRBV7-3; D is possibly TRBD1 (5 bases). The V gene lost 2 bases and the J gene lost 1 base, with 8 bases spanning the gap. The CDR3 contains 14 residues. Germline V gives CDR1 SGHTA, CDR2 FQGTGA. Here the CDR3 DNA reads TGTGCCAGCAGCTTAGGGGGGAAGAACACTGAAGCTTTCTTT. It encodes CASSLGGKNTEAFF.